This T cell receptor beta chain was sequenced for a study of regulatory T cells in long-lasting Graves disease. Regarding time point: newly diagnosed GD, antithyroid drugs for less than 3 months. PBMC RNA was the source of the TCR library. Patients were from an endocrinology department in Xi'an, China. Arm-PCR of CDR3 regions and iRepertoire HTBI primers were the basis on which TCR beta libraries were built. TCRdb re-called the multiplex PCR reads with MiXCR, one entry per CDR3 protein. The repertoire includes more than 450,000 distinct CDR3 sequences, 15% to 20% of them detected once, and more than 10% sits in the top ten. Study results and limitations: Persistent disease exhibited a predilection for TRBV28, TRBJ1-2 and TRBJ2-5.

There are a few counts of this clonotype. Its antigen remains unknown. From germline, CDR1 is WSHSY and CDR2 SAAADI. The V gene end was trimmed by 0 bases and the J gene end by 4 bases; junction bases not matched to a gene: 5. The CDR3 consists of 15 residues. This same sample was also part of a study on T cells in Graves' hyperthyroidism and ophthalmopathy. That source notes: The HTBI set primed first-round TCR CDR3 RT-PCR. Peripheral blood also featured most of the thyroid clonotypes expanded above 0.001.

The sequence was collected from a man between 35 and 55 years old with Graves disease. Source: peripheral blood mononuclear cells (PBMCs), taken at new diagnosis, from a patient treated with antithyroid drugs. This chain joins TRBV10-2 and TRBJ2-7; 8 bases line up with TRBD2. CDR3 loop: CASSESGSSGYEQYF. The CDR3, as DNA: TGCGCCAGCAGTGAGTCTGGTTCTAGCGGGTACGAGCAGTACTTC.